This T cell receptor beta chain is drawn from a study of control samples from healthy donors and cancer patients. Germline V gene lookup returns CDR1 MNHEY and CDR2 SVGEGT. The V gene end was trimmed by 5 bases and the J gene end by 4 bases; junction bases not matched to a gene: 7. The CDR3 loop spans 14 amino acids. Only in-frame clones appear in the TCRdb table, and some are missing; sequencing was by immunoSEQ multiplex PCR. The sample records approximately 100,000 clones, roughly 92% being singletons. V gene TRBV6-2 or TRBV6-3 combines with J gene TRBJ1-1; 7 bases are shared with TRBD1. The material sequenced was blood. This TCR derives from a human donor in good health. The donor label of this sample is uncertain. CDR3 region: CASSSQQGSTEAFF. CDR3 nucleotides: TGTGCCAGCAGTAGCCAACAGGGGAGCACTGAAGCTTTCTTT.